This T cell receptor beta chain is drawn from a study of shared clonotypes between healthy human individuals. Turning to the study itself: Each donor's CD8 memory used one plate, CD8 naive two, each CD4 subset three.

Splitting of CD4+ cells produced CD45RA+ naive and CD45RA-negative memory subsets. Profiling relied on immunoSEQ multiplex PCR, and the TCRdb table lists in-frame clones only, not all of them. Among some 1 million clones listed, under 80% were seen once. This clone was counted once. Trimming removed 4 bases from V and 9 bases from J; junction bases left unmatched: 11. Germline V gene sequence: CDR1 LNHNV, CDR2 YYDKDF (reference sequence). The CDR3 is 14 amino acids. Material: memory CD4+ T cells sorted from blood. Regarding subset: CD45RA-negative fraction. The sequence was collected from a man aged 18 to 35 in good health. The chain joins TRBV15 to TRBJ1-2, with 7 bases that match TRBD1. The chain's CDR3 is CATSTSRQGGRYTF. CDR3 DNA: TGTGCCACCAGCACAAGTAGACAGGGAGGTCGCTACACCTTC.